The clone carrying this T cell receptor beta chain was counted a single time. This CDR3 has 13 residues. Germline V gene data show CDR1 as SGHNT and CDR2 as YENEEA. V was pared by 3 bases and J by 9 bases, with 13 bases between. This entry is derived from a study of blood T cell repertoires in COVID-19. Source study methods: From reference gene primer amplification, estimates of nucleated cell counts were derived. The protocol was immunoSEQ multiplex PCR, while the TCRdb copy is restricted to in-frame clones and leaves out a portion. From that table come the V and J calls and clone size; the DNA was used to work out D and trimming. The data hold 100,000 or so clones, with about three quarters observed a single time.

The specimen sequenced was peripheral blood. The source of this sequence is an older woman with acute or convalescent COVID-19. The chain combines TRBV11-3 with TRBJ2-3; D is perhaps TRBD1 (6 bases). CDR3 in amino acids: CASSFAPGQTQYF. CDR3 coding DNA: TGTGCCAGCAGCTTCGCCCCTGGACAGACGCAGTATTTT.